These 2 T cell receptor beta chains share one sample of origin, sequenced in a study of vaccination and CD4 T cells after COVID-19. The treatment: roughly 11-day PBMC culture with coronavirus spike peptide pools or control peptides (ViraFEST assay). The Oncomine TCR Beta short-read assay was applied to DNA of cultured CD4+ T cells. Via MiXCR, TCRdb re-called the PCR reads, giving one row per CDR3 protein. In the table there are around 3,500 distinct CDR3 sequences, roughly 30% of which are singletons. These receptors have no identified antigens. Input material: CD4+ T cells from blood, cultured in vitro. Receptor source: a human donor who had recovered from COVID-19.

In this sample, this clonotype turned up a few times. The chain employs TRBV20-1 and TRBJ2-2, with 8 bases identical to TRBD2. Trimming cost V 4 bases and J 0 bases; bases outside gene matches: 1. Germline CDR1 reads DFQATT; CDR2 reads SNEGSKA (reference sequence). The CDR3 consists of 14 residues. DNA for the CDR3: TGCAGTGCTACGGGGGGGGCGAACACCGGGGAGCTGTTTTTT. Translated: CSATGGANTGELFF.

The rearrangement links TRBV7-9 to TRBJ2-7; 10 bases are a match to TRBD2. The CDR3 totals 16 residues. Germline V CDR1 and CDR2: SEHNR, FQNEAQ (reference sequence). J lost 6 bases, V lost 3 bases, and 11 bases had no gene match. CDR3: CASSLESGGADSEQYF. CDR3 bases: TGTGCCAGCAGCTTGGAGAGCGGGGGGGCCGATAGCGAGCAGTACTTC.